The rows below give T cell receptor beta chains drawn from one sample of a study of shared clonotypes between healthy human individuals. Here immunoSEQ multiplex PCR was the method, and the copy in TCRdb shows in-frame clones only, minus some. There are approximately 720,000 clones in the sample; about two thirds occur only once, and approximately 2% lies in the top ten. The material sequenced was memory CD4+ T cells sorted from blood. The receptors here all came from a woman aged 25 to 39 in good health. The CDR3 runs from the conserved cysteine through the conserved F or W. Fields, in order: clone size, V gene, D gene, J gene, CDR3 protein, CDR3 DNA. A D gene is named only where the DNA matches it firmly. Clone sizes are given selectively: once, few, many, or a class where the clone is expanded.

clone_size: NA; v_call: TRBV18; d_call: NA; j_call: TRBJ2-3; cdr3_aa: CASSPPTSLGTDTQYF; cdr3_nt: TGTGCCAGCTCACCACCAACTAGCCTCGGGACAGATACGCAGTATTTT
clone_size: NA; v_call: TRBV29-1; d_call: NA; j_call: TRBJ2-7; cdr3_aa: CSAQGPSYEQYF; cdr3_nt: TGCAGCGCCCAGGGACCCAGCTACGAGCAGTACTTC
clone_size: NA; v_call: TRBV6-5; d_call: NA; j_call: TRBJ2-5; cdr3_aa: CASSYLGDLGKTQYF; cdr3_nt: TGTGCCAGCAGTTATCTAGGGGATTTGGGAAAGACCCAGTACTTC
clone_size: NA; v_call: TRBV7-2; d_call: NA; j_call: TRBJ1-4; cdr3_aa: CASSLGQPNEKLFF; cdr3_nt: TGTGCCAGCAGCTTAGGACAGCCTAATGAAAAACTGTTTTTT
clone_size: NA; v_call: TRBV28; d_call: TRBD2; j_call: TRBJ2-1; cdr3_aa: CASSRARTRAEIVPSYNEQFF; cdr3_nt: TGTGCCAGCAGTCGGGCCCGGACTAGAGCTGAAATCGTACCCTCCTACAATGAGCAGTTCTTC
clone_size: NA; v_call: TRBV11-2; d_call: NA; j_call: TRBJ2-7; cdr3_aa: CASSQSVMTARSYEQYF; cdr3_nt: TGTGCCAGCAGCCAATCGGTTATGACGGCAAGATCCTACGAGCAGTACTTC
clone_size: few; v_call: TRBV18; d_call: NA; j_call: TRBJ2-2; cdr3_aa: CASSPQGMNTGELFF; cdr3_nt: TGTGCCAGCTCACCACAGGGGATGAACACCGGGGAGCTGTTTTTT
clone_size: NA; v_call: TRBV7-9; d_call: TRBD2; j_call: TRBJ2-7; cdr3_aa: CASSAGTSYEQYF; cdr3_nt: TGTGCCAGCAGCGCAGGGACTAGTTACGAGCAGTACTTC
clone_size: many; v_call: TRBV9; d_call: NA; j_call: TRBJ2-6; cdr3_aa: CASSDREYTSGANVLTF; cdr3_nt: TGTGCCAGCAGCGACAGGGAATACACCTCTGGGGCCAACGTCCTGACTTTC
clone_size: once; v_call: TRBV18; d_call: TRBD1; j_call: TRBJ2-7; cdr3_aa: CASSRGQNTYEQYF; cdr3_nt: TGTGCCAGCTCACGGGGACAGAACACCTACGAGCAGTACTTC
clone_size: NA; v_call: TRBV4-1; d_call: NA; j_call: TRBJ2-7; cdr3_aa: CASSQDYQGYYEQYF; cdr3_nt: TGCGCCAGCAGCCAAGATTATCAGGGGTACTACGAGCAGTACTTC
clone_size: NA; v_call: TRBV5-1; d_call: NA; j_call: TRBJ2-1; cdr3_aa: CASSLASSEYNEQFF; cdr3_nt: TGCGCCAGCAGCTTGGCTTCGTCGGAGTACAATGAGCAGTTCTTC
clone_size: NA; v_call: TRBV28; d_call: NA; j_call: TRBJ1-2; cdr3_aa: CASSQTTGNYGYTF; cdr3_nt: TGTGCCAGCAGTCAAACCACAGGGAACTATGGCTACACCTTC